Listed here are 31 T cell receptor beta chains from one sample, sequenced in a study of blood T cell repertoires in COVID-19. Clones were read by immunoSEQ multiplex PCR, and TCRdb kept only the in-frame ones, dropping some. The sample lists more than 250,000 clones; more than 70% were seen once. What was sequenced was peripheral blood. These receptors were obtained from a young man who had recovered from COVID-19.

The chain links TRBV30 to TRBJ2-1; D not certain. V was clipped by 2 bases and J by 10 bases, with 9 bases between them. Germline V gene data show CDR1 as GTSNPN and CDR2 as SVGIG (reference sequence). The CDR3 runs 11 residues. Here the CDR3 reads CAWSPSREQFF. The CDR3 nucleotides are TGTGCCTGGAGTCCCTCTAGGGAGCAGTTCTTC.

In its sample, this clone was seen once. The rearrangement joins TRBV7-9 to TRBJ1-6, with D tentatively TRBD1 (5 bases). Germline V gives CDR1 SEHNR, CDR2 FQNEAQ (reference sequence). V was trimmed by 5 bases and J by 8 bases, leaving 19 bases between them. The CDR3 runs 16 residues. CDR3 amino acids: CASSITARGLHSPLHF. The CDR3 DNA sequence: TGTGCCAGCAGCATTACAGCGAGGGGACTTCATTCACCCCTCCACTTT.

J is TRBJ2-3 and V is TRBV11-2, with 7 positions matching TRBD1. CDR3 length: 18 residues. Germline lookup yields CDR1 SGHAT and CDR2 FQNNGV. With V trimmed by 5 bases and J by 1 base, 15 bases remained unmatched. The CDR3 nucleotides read TGTGCCAGCAGCCCCACATCCTGGGACAGCCTTCGCACAGATACGCAGTATTTT. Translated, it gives CASSPTSWDSLRTDTQYF.

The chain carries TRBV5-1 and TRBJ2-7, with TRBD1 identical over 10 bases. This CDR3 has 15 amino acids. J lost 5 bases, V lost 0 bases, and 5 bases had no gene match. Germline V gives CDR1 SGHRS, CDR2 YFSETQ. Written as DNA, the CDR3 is TGCGCCAGCAGCTTGGGGGGACAGGGGAGGGACGAGCAGTACTTC. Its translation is CASSLGGQGRDEQYF.

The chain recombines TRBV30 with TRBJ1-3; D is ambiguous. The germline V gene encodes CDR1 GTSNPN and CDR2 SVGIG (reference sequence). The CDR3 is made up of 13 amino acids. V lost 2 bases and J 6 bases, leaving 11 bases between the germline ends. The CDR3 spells CAWSMALANTIYF. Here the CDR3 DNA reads TGTGCCTGGAGTATGGCACTAGCAAACACCATATATTTT.

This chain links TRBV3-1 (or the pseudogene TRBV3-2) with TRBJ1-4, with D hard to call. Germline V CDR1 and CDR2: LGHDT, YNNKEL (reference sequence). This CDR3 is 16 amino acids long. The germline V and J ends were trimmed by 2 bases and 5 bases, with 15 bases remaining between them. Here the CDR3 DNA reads TGTGCCAGCAGCCAACATAAGGCGGGCAGGAATGAAAAACTGTTTTTT. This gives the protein CASSQHKAGRNEKLFF.

CDR3 sequence (DNA): TGTGCCAGCAGGGATTCACCGACTAGCGGGGGGGCCAATGAGCAGTTCTTC. Protein sequence: CASRDSPTSGGANEQFF. The V and J genes are TRBV9 and TRBJ2-1, with 14 bases identical to TRBD2. Trimming at V came to 5 bases and at J to 6 bases, leaving 10 bases not matched to a gene. This CDR3 has 17 residues. From germline, CDR1 is SGDLS and CDR2 YYNGEE.

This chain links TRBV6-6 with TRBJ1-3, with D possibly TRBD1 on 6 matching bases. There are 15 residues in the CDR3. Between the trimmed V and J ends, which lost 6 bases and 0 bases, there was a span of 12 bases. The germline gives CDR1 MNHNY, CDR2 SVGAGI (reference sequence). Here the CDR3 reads CASSGQLRSGNTIYF. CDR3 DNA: TGTGCCAGCAGCGGACAGTTACGCTCTGGAAACACCATATATTTT.

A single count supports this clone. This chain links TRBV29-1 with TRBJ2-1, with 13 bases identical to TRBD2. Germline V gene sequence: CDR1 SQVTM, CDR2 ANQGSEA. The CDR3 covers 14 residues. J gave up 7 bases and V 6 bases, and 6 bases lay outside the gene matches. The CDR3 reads CSVAGLAGSNEQFF. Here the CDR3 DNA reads TGCAGCGTCGCGGGACTAGCGGGATCAAATGAGCAGTTCTTC.

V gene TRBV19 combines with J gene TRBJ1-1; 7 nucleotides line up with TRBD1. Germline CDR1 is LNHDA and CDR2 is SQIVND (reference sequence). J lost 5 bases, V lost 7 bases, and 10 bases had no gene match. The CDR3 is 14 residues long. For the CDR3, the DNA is TGTGCCAGTAACCCACAGGGGTTAAGGACTGAAGCTTTCTTT. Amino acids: CASNPQGLRTEAFF.

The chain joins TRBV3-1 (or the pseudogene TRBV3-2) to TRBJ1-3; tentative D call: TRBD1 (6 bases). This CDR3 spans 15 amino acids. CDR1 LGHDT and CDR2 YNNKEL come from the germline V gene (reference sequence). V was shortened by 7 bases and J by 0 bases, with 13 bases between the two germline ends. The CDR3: CASTAQGYSGNTIYF. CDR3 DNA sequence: TGTGCCAGCACCGCACAGGGATACTCTGGAAACACCATATATTTT.

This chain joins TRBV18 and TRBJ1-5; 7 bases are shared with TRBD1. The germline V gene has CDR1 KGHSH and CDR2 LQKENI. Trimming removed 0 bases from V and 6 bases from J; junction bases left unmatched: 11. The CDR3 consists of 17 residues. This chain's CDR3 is CASSPPWQGVVGQPQHF. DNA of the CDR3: TGTGCCAGCTCACCACCGTGGCAGGGGGTTGTAGGTCAGCCCCAGCATTTT.

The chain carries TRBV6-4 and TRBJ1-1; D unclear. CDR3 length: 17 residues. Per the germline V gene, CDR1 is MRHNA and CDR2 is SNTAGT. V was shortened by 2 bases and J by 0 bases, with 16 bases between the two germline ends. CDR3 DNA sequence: TGTGCCAGCAGTGACGCATGTCGACGGGGAATGAACACTGAAGCTTTCTTT. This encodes CASSDACRRGMNTEAFF.

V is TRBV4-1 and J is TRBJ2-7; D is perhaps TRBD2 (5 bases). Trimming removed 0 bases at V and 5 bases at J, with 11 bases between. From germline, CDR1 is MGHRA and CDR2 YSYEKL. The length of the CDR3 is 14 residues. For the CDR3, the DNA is TGCGCCAGCAGCCAAGATCCGGGAATCCACGAGCAGTACTTC. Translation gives CASSQDPGIHEQYF.

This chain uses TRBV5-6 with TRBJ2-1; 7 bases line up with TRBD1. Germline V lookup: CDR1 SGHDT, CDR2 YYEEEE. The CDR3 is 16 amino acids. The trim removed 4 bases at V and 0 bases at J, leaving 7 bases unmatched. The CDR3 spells CASSPRRGSSYNEQFF. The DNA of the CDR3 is TGTGCCAGCAGCCCTCGCAGGGGGAGCTCCTACAATGAGCAGTTCTTC. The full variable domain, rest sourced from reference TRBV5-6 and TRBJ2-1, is DAGVTQSPTHLIKTRGQQVTLRCSPKSGHDTVSWYQQALGQGPQFIFQYYEEEERQRGNFPDRFSGHQFPNYSSELNVNALLLGDSALYLCASSPRRGSSYNEQFFGPGTRLTVL.

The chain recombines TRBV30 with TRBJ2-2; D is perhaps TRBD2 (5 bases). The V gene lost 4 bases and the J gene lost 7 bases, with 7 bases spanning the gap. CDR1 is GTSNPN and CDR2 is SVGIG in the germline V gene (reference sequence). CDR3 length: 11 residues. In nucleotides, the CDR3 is TGTGCCTGGAACCGGGACGGGGAGCTGTTTTTT. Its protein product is CAWNRDGELFF.

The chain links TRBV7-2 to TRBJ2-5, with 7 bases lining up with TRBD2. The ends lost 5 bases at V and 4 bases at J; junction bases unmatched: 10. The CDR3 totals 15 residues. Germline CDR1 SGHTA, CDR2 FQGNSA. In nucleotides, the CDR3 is TGTGCCAGCAGCCCTCGGGACGGGAGGACAGAGACCCAGTACTTC. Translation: CASSPRDGRTETQYF.

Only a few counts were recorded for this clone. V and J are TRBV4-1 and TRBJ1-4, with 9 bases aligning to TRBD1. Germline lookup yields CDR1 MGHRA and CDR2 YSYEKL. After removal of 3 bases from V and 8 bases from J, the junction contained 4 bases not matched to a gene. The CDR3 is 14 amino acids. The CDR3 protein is CASSHGDRDEKLFF. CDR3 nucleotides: TGCGCCAGCAGCCATGGGGACAGGGACGAAAAACTGTTTTTT.

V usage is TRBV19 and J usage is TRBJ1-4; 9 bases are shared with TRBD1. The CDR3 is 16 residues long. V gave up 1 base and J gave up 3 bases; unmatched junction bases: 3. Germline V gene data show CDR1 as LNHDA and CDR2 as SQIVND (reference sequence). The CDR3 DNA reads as TGTGCCAGTAGTATAGGCCGGGACAGGGCTAATGAAAAACTGTTTTTT. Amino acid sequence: CASSIGRDRANEKLFF.

The CDR3 loop reads CASSLLGQGVTGELFF. The CDR3 coding sequence is TGTGCCAGCAGCTTGCTGGGACAGGGGGTCACCGGGGAGCTGTTTTTT. The chain has TRBV5-4 and TRBJ2-2; 11 positions match TRBD1. The V segment lost 1 base and the J segment 4 bases; nucleotides outside the gene matches: 3. Germline V gene lookup returns CDR1 SGHNT and CDR2 YYREEE (reference sequence). The CDR3 contains 16 residues. Together with reference TRBV5-4 and TRBJ2-2, the CDR3 gives the full variable domain: ETGVTQSPTHLIKTRGQQVTLRCSSQSGHNTVSWYQQALGQGPQFIFQYYREEENGRGNFPPRFSGLQFPNYSSELNVNALELDDSALYLCASSLLGQGVTGELFFGEGSRLTVL.

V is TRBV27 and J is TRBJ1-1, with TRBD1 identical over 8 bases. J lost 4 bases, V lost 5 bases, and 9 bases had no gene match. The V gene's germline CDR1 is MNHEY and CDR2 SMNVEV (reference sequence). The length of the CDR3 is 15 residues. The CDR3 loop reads CASSRTGTWGTEAFF. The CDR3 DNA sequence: TGTGCCAGCAGTCGGACAGGGACTTGGGGCACTGAAGCTTTCTTT.

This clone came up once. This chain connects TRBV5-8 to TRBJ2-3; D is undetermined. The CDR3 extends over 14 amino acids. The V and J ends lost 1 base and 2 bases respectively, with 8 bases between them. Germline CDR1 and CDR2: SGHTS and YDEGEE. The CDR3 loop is CASSLPRNTDTQYF. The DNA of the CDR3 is TGTGCCAGCAGCTTGCCCAGGAACACAGATACGCAGTATTTT.

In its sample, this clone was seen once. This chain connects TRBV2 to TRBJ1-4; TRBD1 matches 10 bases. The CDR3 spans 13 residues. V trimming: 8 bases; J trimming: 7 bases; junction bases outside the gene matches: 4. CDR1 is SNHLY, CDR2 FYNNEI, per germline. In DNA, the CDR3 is TGTGCCAGCTCCGGGACAGGGGCTGAAAAACTGTTTTTT. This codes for CASSGTGAEKLFF.

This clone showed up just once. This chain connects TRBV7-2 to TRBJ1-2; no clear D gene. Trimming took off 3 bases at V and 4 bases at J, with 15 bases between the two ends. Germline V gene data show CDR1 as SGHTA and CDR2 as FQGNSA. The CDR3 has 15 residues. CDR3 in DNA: TGTGCCAGCAGCTTTTCTCAGGCACTTATCTATGGCTACACCTTC. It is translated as CASSFSQALIYGYTF.

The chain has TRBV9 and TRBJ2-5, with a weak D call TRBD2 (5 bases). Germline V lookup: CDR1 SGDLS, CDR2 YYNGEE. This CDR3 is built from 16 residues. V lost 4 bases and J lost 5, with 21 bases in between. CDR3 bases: TGTGCCAGCAGCTCACGCCCCGTGGGAACGGGGGAGACCCAGTACTTC. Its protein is CASSSRPVGTGETQYF.

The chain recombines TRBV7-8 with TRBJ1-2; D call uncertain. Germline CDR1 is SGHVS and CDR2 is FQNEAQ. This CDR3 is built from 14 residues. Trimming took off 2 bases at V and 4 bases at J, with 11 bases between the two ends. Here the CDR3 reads CASSLFSGSYGYTF. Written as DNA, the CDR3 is TGTGCCAGCAGCTTATTTTCGGGTAGCTATGGCTACACCTTC.

The CDR3 loop reads CASSLGTGDPYNEQFF. The CDR3 bases are TGTGCCAGCAGCTTAGGGACAGGAGATCCTTACAATGAGCAGTTCTTC. The chain carries TRBV11-2 and TRBJ2-1, with 7 bases identical to TRBD1. Trimming took 1 base from V and 4 from J; bases not matched to a gene: 7. Germline lookup yields CDR1 SGHAT and CDR2 FQNNGV. This CDR3 contains 16 residues.

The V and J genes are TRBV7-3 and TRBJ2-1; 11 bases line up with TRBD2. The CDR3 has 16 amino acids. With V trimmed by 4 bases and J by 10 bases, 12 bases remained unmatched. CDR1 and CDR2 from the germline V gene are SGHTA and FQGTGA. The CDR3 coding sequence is TGTGCCAGCAGCTCTGACCCAGGACTAGCGGGCGGCGAGCAGTTCTTC. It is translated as CASSSDPGLAGGEQFF. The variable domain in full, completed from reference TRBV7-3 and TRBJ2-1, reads GAGVSQTPSNKVTEKGKYVELRCDPISGHTALYWYRQSLGQGPEFLIYFQGTGAADDSGLPNDRFFAVRPEGSVSTLKIQRTERGDSAVYLCASSSDPGLAGGEQFFGPGTRLTVL.

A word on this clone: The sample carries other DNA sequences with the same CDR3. CDR3 coding DNA: TGTGCCAGCAGCCTGACAGGTAACGAGCAGTACTTC. As protein: CASSLTGNEQYF. This chain uses TRBV7-9 with TRBJ2-7; the D gene is possibly TRBD1 (6 bases). V lost 5 bases to trimming and J lost 5 bases, with 10 bases between them. The CDR3 runs to 12 residues. Looked up from germline, CDR1 is SEHNR and CDR2 is FQNEAQ (reference sequence).

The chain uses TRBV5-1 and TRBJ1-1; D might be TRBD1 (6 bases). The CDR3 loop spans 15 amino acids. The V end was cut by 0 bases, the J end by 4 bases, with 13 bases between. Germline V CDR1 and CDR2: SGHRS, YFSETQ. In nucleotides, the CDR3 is TGCGCCAGCAGCTTGGGAGTGGACAGAGGCACTGAAGCTTTCTTT. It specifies CASSLGVDRGTEAFF.

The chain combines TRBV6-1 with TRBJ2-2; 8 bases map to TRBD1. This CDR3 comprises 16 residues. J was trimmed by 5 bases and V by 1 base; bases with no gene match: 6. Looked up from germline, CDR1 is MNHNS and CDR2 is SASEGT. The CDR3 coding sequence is TGTGCCAGCAGTGAAGGTCAGGGGGCGAGGACCGGGGAGCTGTTTTTT. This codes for CASSEGQGARTGELFF.